The next 7 T cell receptor beta chains were all read from a single sample in a study of T-cell reconstitution after alpha-beta-depleted transplantation in children (TCRdb year 2016). Libraries were constructed by PCR. These reads were obtained on an Illumina HiSeq 2500. TCR library preparation used molecular barcoding, with unique molecular identifiers applied to normalize quantification of the TCRbeta repertoire. Using fastp trimming at Q25 and MiXCR clonotype assembly, TCRdb reanalyzed the public sequencing data and kept in-frame beta chains. Duplicate CDR3 protein sequences are folded into a single record with the most common DNA and genes. Counted in this sample were 300,000 to 400,000 distinct CDR3 sequences; 13% of them appeared once. The ten largest account for approximately 4.2% of the sample. The sample was PBMCs, taken from the stem cell graft. Every receptor here comes from a human donor who donated a stem cell graft to a child with Fanconi anemia.

This clonotype was seen at least ten times. For the CDR3, the DNA is TGTGCCAGCAGTCCCCGTGGTCTCAATTCACCCCTCCACTTT. It yields the protein CASSPRGLNSPLHF. The chain has TRBV28 and TRBJ1-6; D remains ambiguous. Germline V gene data show CDR1 as MDHEN and CDR2 as SYDVKM. The CDR3 extends over 14 amino acids. Trimming pared 5 bases from V and 7 bases from J, leaving 12 bases between.

The rearrangement joins TRBV5-1 to TRBJ2-7; D assignment may be TRBD1 or TRBD2 (5 bases each). The CDR3 covers 14 residues. Trimming stripped 1 base from V and 5 bases from J, with 13 bases between. CDR1 is SGHRS, CDR2 YFSETQ, per germline. The CDR3 protein is CASSLSEGRDEQYV. CDR3 coding DNA: TGCGCCAGCAGCTTGAGTGAGGGGCGGGACGAGCAGTACGTC.

With respect to this clonotype: This clone may be a read error of a much larger clone one base away. The chain joins TRBV20-1 to TRBJ1-5; D perhaps matches TRBD1 (5 bases). The CDR3 contains 14 residues. The germline CDR1 and CDR2 sequences are DFQATT and SNEGSKA (reference sequence). This CDR3 is CSASGPGADQRQHF. DNA of the CDR3: TGCAGTGCTAGTGGGCCCGGGGCGGATCAGCGCCAGCATTTT.

The V gene is TRBV12-3 or TRBV12-4, the J gene TRBJ2-1, with 14 bases matching TRBD2. V dropped 7 bases and J dropped 6; count of bases not matched to a gene: 5. This CDR3 is 15 amino acids long. Here the CDR3 reads CASTETSGGGNEQFF. The CDR3 coding sequence is TGTGCCAGCACCGAGACTAGCGGGGGGGGCAATGAGCAGTTCTTC.

This clonotype was picked up one time. In DNA, the CDR3 is TGTGCCAGTACCCCGGGACAGGGGAATGGCTACACCTTC. It specifies CASTPGQGNGYTF. The chain couples TRBV19 to TRBJ1-2; 10 nucleotides match TRBD1. The length of the CDR3 is 13 residues. J lost 6 bases, V lost 7 bases, and 5 bases had no gene match. The germline CDR1 and CDR2 sequences are LNHDA and SQIVND (reference sequence).

On this clonotype itself: Given the absence of the conserved phenylalanine or tryptophan at the CDR3 end, a read error is likely. The rearrangement joins TRBV5-5 to TRBJ2-2; possible D gene TRBD2, 6 bases. CDR1 SGHKS and CDR2 YYEKEE come from the germline V gene (reference sequence). CDR3 length equals 14 residues. V lost 4 bases and J 6 bases, leaving 13 bases between the germline ends. For the CDR3, the DNA is TGTGCCAGCAGCAGCGGGCCCCCCTCCGGGGAGCTGTTTTGT. Residues: CASSSGPPSGELFC.

The chain carries TRBV7-8 and TRBJ1-1, with D possibly TRBD1 on 6 matching bases. Germline CDR1 SGHVS, CDR2 FQNEAQ. With 5 bases removed from V and 1 base from J, the gap between germline ends came to 14 bases. The CDR3 totals 15 residues. The CDR3 region is CASSQSGHANTEAFF. The CDR3 coding sequence is TGTGCCAGCAGCCAATCGGGACACGCGAACACTGAAGCTTTCTTT.